Listed below are T cell receptor beta chains from one sample, sequenced in a study of Ad26.COV2.S vaccination and SARS-CoV-2 variants. Assay used: immunoSEQ multiplex PCR; TCRdb lists only in-frame clones, some missing. The sample includes fewer than 900,000 clones, 89% seen only once; the top ten take over 1.3%. Sequenced material: peripheral blood, taken in a trial of Ad26.COV2.S vaccine versus placebo. The source of these receptors is a person between 18 and 59 years old who received the Ad26.COV2.S COVID-19 vaccine or a placebo. The conserved cysteine and the conserved F or W are not part of the CDR3 here. The order of the fields is D gene, CDR3 length, V gene, CDR3 protein. D genes are given only for firm matches.

TRBD2 13 TRBV6-5 ASSQTSGGANEQF
NA 9 TRBV5-6 ASSLMGEQY
NA 11 TRBV15 ATSDRGGYGYT
NA 15 TRBV18 ASSLLASGAPGETQY
NA 12 TRBV7-3 ASSTQGGNTEAF
NA 10 TRBV6-6 ASSPSADTQY
TRBD1 13 TRBV5-1 ASSYRDRGTGELF
NA 10 TRBV24-1 ATSDFNEKLF
TRBD1 11 TRBV7-2 ASSLGQGLGYT
NA 12 TRBV11-2 ASSLEQGPYGYT
NA 13 TRBV6-6 ASFRTGSGWHGYT
NA 16 TRBV20-1 SASLYGTSGVPTDTQY
TRBD1 12 TRBV6-5 ASSPRDSRSAQH
NA 14 TRBV6-6 ASSYVGGTSNQPQH
NA 11 TRBV5-1 ASSLARQNGYT
TRBD1 14 TRBV6-5 ASSYAGTANTGELF
NA 10 TRBV7-9 ASSAVGSPLH
NA 11 TRBV5-6 ASSLEGGWAAF
NA 9 TRBV30 AWSAGVEQF
NA 13 TRBV5-1 ASSLDTGYGNTIY
TRBD2 17 TRBV9 ASSVGTAGGISSTDTQY
NA 10 TRBV5-1 ASRSELNEQF
NA 14 TRBV4-2 ASSQGYGQRAYEQY
NA 11 TRBV19 ASSGRGQSGYT
NA 11 TRBV10-2 ASSAVSNYGYT
NA 11 TRBV30 AWSAGFNQPQH
NA 14 TRBV27 ASSFSGQTGFLEQY
NA 10 TRBV6-2/TRBV6-3 ASSRDYNEQF
NA 14 TRBV19 ASSIFSGDRADTQY
NA 11 TRBV5-1 ASSRTENEKLF